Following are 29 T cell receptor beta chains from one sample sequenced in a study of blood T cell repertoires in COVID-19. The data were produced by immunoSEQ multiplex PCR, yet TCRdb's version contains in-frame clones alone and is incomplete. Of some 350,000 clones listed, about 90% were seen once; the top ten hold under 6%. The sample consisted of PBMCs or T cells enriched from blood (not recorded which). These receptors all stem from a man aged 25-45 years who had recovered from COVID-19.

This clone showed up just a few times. CDR3 in amino acids: CASSEYITGNSYEQYF. The DNA for the CDR3 is TGTGCCAGCAGTGAATATATTACCGGGAACTCCTACGAGCAGTACTTC. This chain uses TRBV6-1 with TRBJ2-7; D perhaps matches TRBD2 (5 bases). This CDR3 is 16 amino acids long. V was clipped by 2 bases and J by 0 bases, with 14 bases between them. Germline V lookup: CDR1 MNHNS, CDR2 SASEGT.

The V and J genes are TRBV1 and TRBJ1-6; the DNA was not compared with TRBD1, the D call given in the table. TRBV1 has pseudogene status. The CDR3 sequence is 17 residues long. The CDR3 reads CTSSQETGGSYNSPLHF. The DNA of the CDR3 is TGCACCAGCAGCCAAGAAACAGGGGGCTCCTATAATTCACCCCTCCACTTT.

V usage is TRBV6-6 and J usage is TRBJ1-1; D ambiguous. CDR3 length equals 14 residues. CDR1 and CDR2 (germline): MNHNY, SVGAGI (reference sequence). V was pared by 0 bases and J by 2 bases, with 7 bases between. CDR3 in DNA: TGTGCCAGCAGTTACTCGGGCACTAACACTGAAGCTTTCTTT. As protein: CASSYSGTNTEAFF.

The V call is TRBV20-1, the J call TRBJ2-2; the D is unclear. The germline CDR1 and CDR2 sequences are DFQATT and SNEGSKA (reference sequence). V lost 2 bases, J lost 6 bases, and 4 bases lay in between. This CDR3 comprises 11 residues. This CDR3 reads CSARLAGELFF. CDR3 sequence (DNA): TGCAGTGCTAGACTCGCCGGGGAGCTGTTTTTT.

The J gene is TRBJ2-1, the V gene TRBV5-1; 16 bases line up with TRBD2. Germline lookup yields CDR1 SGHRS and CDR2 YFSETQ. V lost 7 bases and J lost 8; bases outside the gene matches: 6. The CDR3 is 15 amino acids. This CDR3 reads CASLSGTSGGDEQFF. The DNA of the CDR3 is TGCGCCAGCCTCAGCGGGACTAGCGGGGGGGATGAGCAGTTCTTC. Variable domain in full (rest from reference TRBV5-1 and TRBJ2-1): KAGVTQTPRYLIKTRGQQVTLSCSPISGHRSVSWYQQTPGQGLQFLFEYFSETQRNKGNFPGRFSGRQFSNSRSEMNVSTLELGDSALYLCASLSGTSGGDEQFFGPGTRLTVL.

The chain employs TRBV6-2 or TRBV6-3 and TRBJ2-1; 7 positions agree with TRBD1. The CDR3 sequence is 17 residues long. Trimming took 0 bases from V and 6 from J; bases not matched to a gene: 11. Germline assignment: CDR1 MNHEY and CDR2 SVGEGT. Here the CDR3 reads CASSYSPLDRVPNEQFF. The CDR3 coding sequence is TGTGCCAGCAGTTACTCGCCGCTAGACAGGGTCCCCAATGAGCAGTTCTTC.

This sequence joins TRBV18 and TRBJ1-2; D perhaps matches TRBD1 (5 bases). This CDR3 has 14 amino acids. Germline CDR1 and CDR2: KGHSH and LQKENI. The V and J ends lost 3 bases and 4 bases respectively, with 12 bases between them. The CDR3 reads CASSPQGPSYGYTF. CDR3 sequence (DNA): TGTGCCAGCTCACCCCAGGGCCCGAGCTATGGCTACACCTTC.

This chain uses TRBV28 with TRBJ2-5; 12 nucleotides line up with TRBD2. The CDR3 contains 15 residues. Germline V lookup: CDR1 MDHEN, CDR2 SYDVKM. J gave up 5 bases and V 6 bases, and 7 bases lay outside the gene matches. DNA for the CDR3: TGTGCCAGCAGCAAAGGACTAGCGGGGATCGAGACCCAGTACTTC. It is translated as CASSKGLAGIETQYF.

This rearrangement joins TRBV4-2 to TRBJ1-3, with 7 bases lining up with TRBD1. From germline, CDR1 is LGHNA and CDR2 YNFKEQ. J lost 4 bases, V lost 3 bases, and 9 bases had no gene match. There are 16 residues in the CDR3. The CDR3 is CASSQEPTGPGNTIYF. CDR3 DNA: TGTGCCAGCAGCCAGGAGCCGACAGGGCCCGGAAACACCATATATTTT.

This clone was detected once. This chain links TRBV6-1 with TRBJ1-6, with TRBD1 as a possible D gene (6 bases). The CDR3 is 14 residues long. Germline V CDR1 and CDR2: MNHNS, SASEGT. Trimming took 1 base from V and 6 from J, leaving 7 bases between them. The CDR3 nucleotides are TGTGCCAGCAGTGAAGTGGGGGCTAATTCACCCCTCCACTTT. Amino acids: CASSEVGANSPLHF.

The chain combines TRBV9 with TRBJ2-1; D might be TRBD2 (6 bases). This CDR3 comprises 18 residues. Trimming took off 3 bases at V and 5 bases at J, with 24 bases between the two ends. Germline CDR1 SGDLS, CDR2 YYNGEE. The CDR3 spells CASSADVGGALRNNEQFF. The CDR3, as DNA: TGTGCCAGCAGCGCAGACGTGGGCGGGGCCCTCCGTAACAATGAGCAGTTCTTC.

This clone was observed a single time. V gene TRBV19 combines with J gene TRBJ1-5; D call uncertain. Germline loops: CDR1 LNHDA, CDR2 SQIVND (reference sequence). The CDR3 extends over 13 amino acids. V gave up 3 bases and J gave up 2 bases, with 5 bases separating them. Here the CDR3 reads CASSMGGNQPQHF. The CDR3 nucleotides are TGTGCCAGTAGTATGGGCGGCAATCAGCCCCAGCATTTT. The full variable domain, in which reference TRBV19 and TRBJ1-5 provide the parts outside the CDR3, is DGGITQSPKYLFRKEGQNVTLSCEQNLNHDAMYWYRQDPGQGLRLIYYSQIVNDFQKGDIAEGYSVSREKKESFPLTVTSAQKNPTAFYLCASSMGGNQPQHFGDGTRLSIL.

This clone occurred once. The CDR3 sequence: CASSVTGGQETQYF. As DNA, the CDR3 is TGTGCCAGTAGTGTAACAGGGGGTCAAGAGACCCAGTACTTC. The chain recombines TRBV19 with TRBJ2-5; the match to TRBD1 covers 8 bases. This CDR3 contains 14 residues. The V gene's germline CDR1 is LNHDA and CDR2 SQIVND (reference sequence). Trimming took 5 bases from V and 2 from J; bases not matched to a gene: 4.

The CDR3 nucleotides read TGTGCCAGCAGTCCGGGACAGAAAGAGACCCAGTACTTC. Translating it yields CASSPGQKETQYF. The chain has TRBV12-3 or TRBV12-4 and TRBJ2-5; 7 nucleotides agree with TRBD1. The CDR3 sequence is 13 residues long. Unmatched junction bases numbered 3, after V lost 5 bases and J lost 3 bases.

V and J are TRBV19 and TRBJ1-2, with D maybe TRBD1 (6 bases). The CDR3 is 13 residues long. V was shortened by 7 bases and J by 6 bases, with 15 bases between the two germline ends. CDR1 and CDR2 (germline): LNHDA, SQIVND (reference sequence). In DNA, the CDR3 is TGTGCCAGTATACTACAGGGTACCCATGGCTACACCTTC. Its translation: CASILQGTHGYTF.

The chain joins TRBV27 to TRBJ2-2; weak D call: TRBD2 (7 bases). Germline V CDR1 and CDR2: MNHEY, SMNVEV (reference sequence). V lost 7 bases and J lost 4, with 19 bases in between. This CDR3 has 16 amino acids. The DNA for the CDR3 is TGTGCCAGCACTCTGGGGGGGGCAGTCTTCACCGGGGAGCTGTTTTTT. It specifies CASTLGGAVFTGELFF.

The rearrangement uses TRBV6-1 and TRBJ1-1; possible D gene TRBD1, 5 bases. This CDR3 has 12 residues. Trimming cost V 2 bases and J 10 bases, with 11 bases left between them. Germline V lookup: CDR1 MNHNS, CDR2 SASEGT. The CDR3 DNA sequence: TGTGCCAGCAGTGAACGGCGGGGCGGAGCTTTCTTT. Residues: CASSERRGGAFF.

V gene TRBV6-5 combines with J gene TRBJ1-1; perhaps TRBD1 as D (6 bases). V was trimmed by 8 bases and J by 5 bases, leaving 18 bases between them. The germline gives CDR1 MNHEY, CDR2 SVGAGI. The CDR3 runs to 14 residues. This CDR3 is CASAVDRIITEAFF. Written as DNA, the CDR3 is TGTGCCAGCGCGGTCGACAGGATCATTACTGAAGCTTTCTTT.

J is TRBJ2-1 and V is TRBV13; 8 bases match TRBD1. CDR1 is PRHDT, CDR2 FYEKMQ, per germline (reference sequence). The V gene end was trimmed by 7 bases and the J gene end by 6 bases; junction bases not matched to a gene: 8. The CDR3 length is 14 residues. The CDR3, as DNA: TGTGCCAGCACAGTCGGACAGGGAGCCAATGAGCAGTTCTTC. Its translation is CASTVGQGANEQFF. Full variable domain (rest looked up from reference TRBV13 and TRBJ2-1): AAGVIQSPRHLIKEKRETATLKCYPIPRHDTVYWYQQGPGQDPQFLISFYEKMQSDKGSIPDRFSAQQFSDYHSELNMSSLELGDSALYFCASTVGQGANEQFFGPGTRLTVL.

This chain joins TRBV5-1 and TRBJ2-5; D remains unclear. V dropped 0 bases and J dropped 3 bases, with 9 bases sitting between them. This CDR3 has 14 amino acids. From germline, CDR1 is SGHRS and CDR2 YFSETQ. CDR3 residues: CASSLDIVEETQYF. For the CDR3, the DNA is TGCGCCAGCAGCTTGGATATAGTGGAAGAGACCCAGTACTTC.

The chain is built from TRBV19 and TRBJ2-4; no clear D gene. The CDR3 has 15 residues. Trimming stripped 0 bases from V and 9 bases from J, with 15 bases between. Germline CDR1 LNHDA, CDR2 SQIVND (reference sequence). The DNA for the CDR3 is TGTGCCAGTAGTATAGATCTCTCCCTAAATAGCATTCAGTACTTC. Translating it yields CASSIDLSLNSIQYF.

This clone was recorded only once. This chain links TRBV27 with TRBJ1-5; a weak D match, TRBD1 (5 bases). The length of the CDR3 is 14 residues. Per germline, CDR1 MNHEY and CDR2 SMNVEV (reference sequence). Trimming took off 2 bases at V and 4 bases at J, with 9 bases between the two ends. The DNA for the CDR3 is TGTGCCAGCAGTTTAGGGGGGACTAATCAGCCCCAGCATTTT. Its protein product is CASSLGGTNQPQHF.

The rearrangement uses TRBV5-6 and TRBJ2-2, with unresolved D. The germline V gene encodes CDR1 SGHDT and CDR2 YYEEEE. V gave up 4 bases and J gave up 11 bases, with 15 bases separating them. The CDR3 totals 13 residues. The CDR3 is CASSPHQSVELFF. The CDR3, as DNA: TGTGCCAGCAGCCCTCACCAGTCAGTTGAGCTGTTTTTT.

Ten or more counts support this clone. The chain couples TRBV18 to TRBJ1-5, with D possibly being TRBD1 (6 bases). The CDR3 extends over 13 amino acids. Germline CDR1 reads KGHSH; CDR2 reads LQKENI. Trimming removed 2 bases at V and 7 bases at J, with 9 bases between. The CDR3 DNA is TGTGCCAGCTCACCAAACAGGGACCAGCCCCAGCATTTT. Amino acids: CASSPNRDQPQHF. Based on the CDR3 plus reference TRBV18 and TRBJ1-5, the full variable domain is NAGVMQNPRHLVRRRGQEARLRCSPMKGHSHVYWYRQLPEEGLKFMVYLQKENIIDESGMPKERFSAEFPKEGPSILRIQQVVRGDSAAYFCASSPNRDQPQHFGDGTRLSIL.

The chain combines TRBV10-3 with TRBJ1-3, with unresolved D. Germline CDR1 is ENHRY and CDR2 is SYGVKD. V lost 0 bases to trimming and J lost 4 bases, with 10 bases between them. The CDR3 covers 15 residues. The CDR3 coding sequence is TGTGCCATCAGTGAGTCTAACACCAAAGGAAACACCATATATTTT. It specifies CAISESNTKGNTIYF.

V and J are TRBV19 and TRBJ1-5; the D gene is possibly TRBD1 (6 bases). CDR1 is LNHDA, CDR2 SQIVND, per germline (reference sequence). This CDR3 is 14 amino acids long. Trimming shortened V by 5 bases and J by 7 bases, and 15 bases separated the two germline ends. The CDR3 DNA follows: TGTGCCAGTAGTCTAACACAGGGACGACAGCCCCAGCATTTT. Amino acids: CASSLTQGRQPQHF.

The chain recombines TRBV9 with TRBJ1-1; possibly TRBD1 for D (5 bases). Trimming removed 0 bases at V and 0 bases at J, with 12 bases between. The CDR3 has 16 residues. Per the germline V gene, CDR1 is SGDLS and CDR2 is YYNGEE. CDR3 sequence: CASSVGAGLVNTEAFF. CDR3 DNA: TGTGCCAGCAGCGTAGGGGCAGGGCTAGTGAACACTGAAGCTTTCTTT.

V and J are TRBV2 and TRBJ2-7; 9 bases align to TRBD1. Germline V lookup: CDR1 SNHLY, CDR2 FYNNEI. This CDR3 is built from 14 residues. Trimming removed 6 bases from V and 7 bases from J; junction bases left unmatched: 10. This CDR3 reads CASRAGTGMGEQYF. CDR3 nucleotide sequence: TGTGCCAGCAGGGCAGGGACAGGGATGGGTGAGCAGTACTTC.

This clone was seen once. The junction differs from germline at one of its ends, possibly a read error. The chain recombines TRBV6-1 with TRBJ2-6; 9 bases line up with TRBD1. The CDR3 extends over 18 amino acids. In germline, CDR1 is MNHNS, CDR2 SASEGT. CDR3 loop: CASSVRDRAYSGANVLTF. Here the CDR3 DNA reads TGTGCCAGCAGTGTCCGGGACAGGGCCTACTCTGGTGCCAACGTCCTGACTTTC.